This paragraph reports one TCR beta chain. The target antigen is unknown. These data are taken from a study of T cell responses to AZD1222 COVID-19 vaccine. Study results and limitations: Females made up more of the donors, who were largely white British, and clonal diversity may have come out too low.

Trimming left V 2 bases short and J 4 bases short, with 19 bases between. Germline V gene sequence: CDR1 SGHDT, CDR2 YYEEEE. The CDR3 runs 16 residues. Assay: immunoSEQ multiplex PCR; the TCRdb copy retains only in-frame clones and omits some. Of about 160,000 clones detected, roughly nine tenths appear once; the ten largest clones hold over 1.5%. The material sequenced was peripheral blood, taken on day 0 of AZD1222 vaccination. The receptor was isolated from an adult in good health. The rearrangement uses TRBV5-6 and TRBJ2-7; possible D gene TRBD2, 7 bases. DNA for the CDR3: TGTGCCAGCAGCTTCCCCGGGGGGACAATAGATTACGAGCAGTACTTC. Residues: CASSFPGGTIDYEQYF.